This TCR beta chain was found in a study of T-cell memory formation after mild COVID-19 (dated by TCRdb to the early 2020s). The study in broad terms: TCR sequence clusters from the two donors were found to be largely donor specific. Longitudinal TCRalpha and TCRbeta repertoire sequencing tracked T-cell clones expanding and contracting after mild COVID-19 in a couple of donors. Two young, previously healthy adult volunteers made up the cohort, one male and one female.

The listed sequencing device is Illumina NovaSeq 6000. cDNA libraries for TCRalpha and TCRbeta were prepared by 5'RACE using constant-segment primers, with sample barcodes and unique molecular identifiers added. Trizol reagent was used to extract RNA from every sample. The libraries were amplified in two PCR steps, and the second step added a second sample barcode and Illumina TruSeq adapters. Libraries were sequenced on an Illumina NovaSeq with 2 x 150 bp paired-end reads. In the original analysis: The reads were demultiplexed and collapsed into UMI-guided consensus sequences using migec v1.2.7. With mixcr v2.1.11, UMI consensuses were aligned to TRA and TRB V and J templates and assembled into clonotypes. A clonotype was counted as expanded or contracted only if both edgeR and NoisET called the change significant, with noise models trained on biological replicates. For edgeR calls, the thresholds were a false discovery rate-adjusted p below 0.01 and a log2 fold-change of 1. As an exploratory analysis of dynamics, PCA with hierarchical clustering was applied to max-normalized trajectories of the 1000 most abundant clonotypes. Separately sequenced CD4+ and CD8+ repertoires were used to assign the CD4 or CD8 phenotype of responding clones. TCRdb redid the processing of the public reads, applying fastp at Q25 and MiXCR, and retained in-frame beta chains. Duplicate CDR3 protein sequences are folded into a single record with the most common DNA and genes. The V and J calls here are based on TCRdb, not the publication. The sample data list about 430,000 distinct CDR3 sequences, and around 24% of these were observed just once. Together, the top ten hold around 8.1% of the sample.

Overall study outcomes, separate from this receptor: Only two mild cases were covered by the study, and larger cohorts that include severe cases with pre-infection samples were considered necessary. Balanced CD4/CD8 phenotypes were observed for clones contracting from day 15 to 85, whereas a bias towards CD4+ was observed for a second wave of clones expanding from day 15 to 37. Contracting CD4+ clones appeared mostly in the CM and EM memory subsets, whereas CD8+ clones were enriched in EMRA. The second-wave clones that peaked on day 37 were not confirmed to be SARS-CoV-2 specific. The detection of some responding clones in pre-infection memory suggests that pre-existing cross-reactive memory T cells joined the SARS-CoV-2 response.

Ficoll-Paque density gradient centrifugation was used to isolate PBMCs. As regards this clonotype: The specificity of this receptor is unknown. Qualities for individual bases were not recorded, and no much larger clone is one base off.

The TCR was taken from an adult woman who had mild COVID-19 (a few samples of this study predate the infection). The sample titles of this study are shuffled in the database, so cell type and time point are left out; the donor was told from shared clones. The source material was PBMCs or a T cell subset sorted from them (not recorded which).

The nucleotide sequence is given as TGTGCCTGGAGTACCGACAGCCAAGAGACCCAGTACTTC. It is translated as CAWSTDSQETQYF. The sequence joins TRBV30 to TRBJ2-5; TRBD1 is possibly the D segment (5 matching bases). The CDR1 and CDR2 encoded by the germline V gene (reference sequence) are GTSNPN and SVGIG. CDR3 length: 13 amino acids, cysteine to phenylalanine. The read is trimmed to its CDR3 DNA, 39 bases read in frame from base 1. A distance of 8 bases separates the germline ends of V and J, which lose 2 bases and 1 base respectively.